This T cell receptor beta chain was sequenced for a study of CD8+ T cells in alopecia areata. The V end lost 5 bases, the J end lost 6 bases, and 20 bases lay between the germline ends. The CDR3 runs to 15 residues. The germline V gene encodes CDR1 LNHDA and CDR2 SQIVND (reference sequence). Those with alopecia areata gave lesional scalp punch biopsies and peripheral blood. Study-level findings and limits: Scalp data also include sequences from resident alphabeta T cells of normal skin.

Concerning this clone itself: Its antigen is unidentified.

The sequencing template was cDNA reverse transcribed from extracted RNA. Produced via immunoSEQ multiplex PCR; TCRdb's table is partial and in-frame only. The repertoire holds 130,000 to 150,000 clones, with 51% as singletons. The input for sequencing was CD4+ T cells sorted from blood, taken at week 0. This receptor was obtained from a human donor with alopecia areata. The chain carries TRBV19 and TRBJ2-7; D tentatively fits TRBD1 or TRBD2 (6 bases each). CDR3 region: CASSQKGGKRTEQYF. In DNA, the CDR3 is TGTGCCAGTAGTCAAAAGGGGGGCAAGAGGACCGAGCAGTACTTC. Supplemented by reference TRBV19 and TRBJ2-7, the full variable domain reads DGGITQSPKYLFRKEGQNVTLSCEQNLNHDAMYWYRQDPGQGLRLIYYSQIVNDFQKGDIAEGYSVSREKKESFPLTVTSAQKNPTAFYLCASSQKGGKRTEQYFGPGTRLTVT.